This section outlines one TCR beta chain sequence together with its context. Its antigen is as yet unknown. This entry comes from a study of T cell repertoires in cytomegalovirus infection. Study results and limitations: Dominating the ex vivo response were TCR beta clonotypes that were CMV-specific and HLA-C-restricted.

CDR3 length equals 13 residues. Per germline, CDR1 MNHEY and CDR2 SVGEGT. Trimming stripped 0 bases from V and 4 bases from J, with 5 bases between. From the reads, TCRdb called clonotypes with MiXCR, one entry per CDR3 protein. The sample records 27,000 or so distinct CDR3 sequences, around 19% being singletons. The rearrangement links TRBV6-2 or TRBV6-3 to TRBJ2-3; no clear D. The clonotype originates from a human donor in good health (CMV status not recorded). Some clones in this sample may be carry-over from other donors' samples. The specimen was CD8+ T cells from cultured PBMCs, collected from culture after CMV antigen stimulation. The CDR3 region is CASSYSTADTQYF. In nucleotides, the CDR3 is TGTGCCAGCAGTTACTCGACTGCAGATACGCAGTATTTT.